The 23 T cell receptor beta chains reported below all come from one sample, sequenced in a study of regulatory T cells in long-lasting Graves disease. Assembly of TCR beta libraries relied on iRepertoire HTBI primers together with Arm-PCR of CDR3 regions. Using its own MiXCR run on the multiplex PCR reads, TCRdb lists one record per CDR3 protein. The table shows hundreds of thousands of distinct CDR3 sequences, with about a sixth occurring only once. The time point here: newly diagnosed GD, antithyroid drugs for less than 3 months. PBMCs provided the RNA from which the TCR library was made. Separately, the same data were catalogued under a study of T cells in Graves' hyperthyroidism and ophthalmopathy.

Sequencing was performed on peripheral blood mononuclear cells (PBMCs), taken at new diagnosis, from a patient treated with antithyroid drugs. Every receptor here comes from a woman under 40 with Graves disease.

This clonotype was counted many times. In nucleotides, the CDR3 is TGTGCCAGCAGCCAAGTAGGAGGGAATCGCTACACCTTC. This gives the protein CASSQVGGNRYTF. The rearrangement links TRBV3-1 to TRBJ1-2; D unclear. The CDR3 consists of 13 residues. Germline CDR1 and CDR2: LGHDT and YNNKEL (reference sequence). Trimming took 1 base from V and 9 from J, leaving 12 bases between them. The full variable domain, in which reference TRBV3-1 and TRBJ1-2 provide the parts outside the CDR3, is DTAVSQTPKYLVTQMGNDKSIKCEQNLGHDTMYWYKQDSKKFLKIMFSYNNKELIINETVPNRFSPKSPDKAHLNLHINSLELGDSAVYFCASSQVGGNRYTFGSGTRLTVV.

This clonotype has a count of ten or more. V and J are TRBV10-3 and TRBJ1-2; 7 bases are a match to TRBD1. The CDR3 runs to 13 residues. Germline values: CDR1 ENHRY, CDR2 SYGVKD. The J segment lost 5 bases and the V segment lost 8 bases, leaving 8 bases of the junction unmatched. CDR3 residues: CAIERDSSYGYTF. CDR3 nucleotide sequence: TGTGCCATCGAGCGGGACAGTTCATATGGCTACACCTTC.

J is TRBJ1-5 and V is TRBV6-1, with D uncertain. Trimming took off 8 bases at V and 7 bases at J, with 15 bases between the two ends. Germline CDR1 reads MNHNS; CDR2 reads SASEGT. This CDR3 contains 13 residues. The CDR3 DNA is TGTGCCAGCCAGGCCACCACCAGACAGCCCCAGCATTTT. Residues: CASQATTRQPQHF.

This clonotype was recorded many times. V gene TRBV20-1 combines with J gene TRBJ2-7; TRBD2 is a possible D gene (7 bases). This CDR3 is 13 amino acids long. From germline, CDR1 is DFQATT and CDR2 SNEGSKA (reference sequence). The germline V and J ends were trimmed by 3 bases and 3 bases, with 12 bases remaining between them. This CDR3 reads CSARAGAIYEQYF. The CDR3 DNA reads as TGCAGTGCTAGGGCGGGGGCGATCTACGAGCAGTACTTC.

The rearrangement joins TRBV7-3 to TRBJ2-2; 8 bases are shared with TRBD2. CDR3 length: 17 residues. The germline gives CDR1 SGHTA, CDR2 FQGTGA. J gave up 4 bases and V 2 bases, and 9 bases lay outside the gene matches. The CDR3 DNA is TGTGCCAGCAGCTTATCACAATTAGCGGGATCCACCGGGGAGCTGTTTTTT. Translation gives CASSLSQLAGSTGELFF. Using reference TRBV7-3 and TRBJ2-2 for the parts outside the CDR3, the full variable domain is GAGVSQTPSNKVTEKGKYVELRCDPISGHTALYWYRQSLGQGPEFLIYFQGTGAADDSGLPNDRFFAVRPEGSVSTLKIQRTERGDSAVYLCASSLSQLAGSTGELFFGEGSRLTVL.

This clonotype has a count of ten or more. V usage is TRBV12-3 or TRBV12-4 and J usage is TRBJ1-6, with D perhaps TRBD1 (5 bases). The length of the CDR3 is 15 residues. Trimming removed 3 bases from V and 8 bases from J, with 14 bases in between. The chain's CDR3 is CASSLDPRGYSPLHF. CDR3 nucleotide sequence: TGTGCCAGCAGTTTGGACCCGAGGGGTTATTCACCCCTCCACTTT.

This clonotype was found a few times. This chain links TRBV12-3 or TRBV12-4 with TRBJ1-5; 9 bases agree with TRBD1. This CDR3 has 18 residues. After removal of 3 bases from V and 0 bases from J, the junction contained 9 bases not matched to a gene. The CDR3 sequence: CASSFAATGGFSNQPQHF. The CDR3 DNA sequence: TGTGCCAGCAGTTTTGCCGCTACAGGGGGCTTTAGCAATCAGCCCCAGCATTTT.

In its sample, this clonotype was seen a few times. V gene TRBV7-9 combines with J gene TRBJ1-1; D gene uncertain. V was cut by 6 bases and J by 3 bases, with 23 bases left in between. The length of the CDR3 is 17 residues. CDR1 is SEHNR, CDR2 FQNEAQ, per germline (reference sequence). The CDR3 bases are TGTGCCAGCAGTATCTCCGGAGGGCGGATTTGGTACACTGAAGCTTTCTTT. Protein sequence: CASSISGGRIWYTEAFF.

This clonotype was observed a few times. V is TRBV7-9 and J is TRBJ2-6; perhaps TRBD2 as D (6 bases). Per the germline V gene, CDR1 is SEHNR and CDR2 is FQNEAQ (reference sequence). The CDR3 consists of 17 residues. V gave up 1 base and J gave up 0 bases, with 10 bases separating them. CDR3 sequence: CASSLGVGGSGANVLTF. CDR3 in DNA: TGTGCCAGCAGCTTAGGGGTGGGGGGCTCTGGGGCCAACGTCCTGACTTTC.

This chain joins TRBV5-1 and TRBJ2-7; D may match TRBD1 or TRBD2 (5 bases each). Germline CDR1 and CDR2: SGHRS and YFSETQ. The CDR3 is 12 amino acids. The germline V and J ends were trimmed by 6 bases and 4 bases, with 11 bases remaining between them. CDR3 sequence reads: CASTRDRYEQYF. The CDR3 DNA reads as TGCGCCAGCACCCGGGACCGTTACGAGCAGTACTTC.

The chain joins TRBV24-1 to TRBJ2-1; 9 bases line up with TRBD1. J lost 9 bases, V lost 1 base, and 9 bases had no gene match. Germline-derived CDR1 and CDR2 are KGHDR and SFDVKD. This CDR3 is 16 amino acids long. CDR3 bases: TGTGCCACCAGTGATTTTTTACCGGGACAGGGTGGTGAGCAGTTCTTC. Translating gives CATSDFLPGQGGEQFF.

The chain couples TRBV7-2 to TRBJ1-1; D is unresolved. V was pared by 5 bases and J by 4 bases, with 11 bases between. The germline V gene has CDR1 SGHTA and CDR2 FQGNSA. The CDR3 is 13 amino acids. CDR3 region: CASSGGWSTEAFF. CDR3 nucleotide sequence: TGTGCCAGCAGCGGCGGGTGGAGCACTGAAGCTTTCTTT.

This clonotype was counted at least ten times. The gene calls are TRBV20-1 and TRBJ2-7; D not resolved. The CDR3 is made up of 13 amino acids. V gave up 3 bases and J gave up 0 bases, with 9 bases separating them. The V gene's germline CDR1 is DFQATT and CDR2 SNEGSKA (reference sequence). The CDR3 spells CSARDRTSYEQYF. CDR3 nucleotide sequence: TGCAGTGCTAGGGACCGTACCTCCTACGAGCAGTACTTC.

The chain combines TRBV19 with TRBJ2-2, with 7 positions matching TRBD1. Germline assignment: CDR1 LNHDA and CDR2 SQIVND (reference sequence). With 6 bases clipped from V and 0 bases from J, the junction kept 13 bases outside the gene matches. The length of the CDR3 is 18 residues. DNA of the CDR3: TGTGCCAGTAGGACGACAGGGTTGCTTACTTCGAACACCGGGGAGCTGTTTTTT. Translated: CASRTTGLLTSNTGELFF.

In its sample, this clonotype was seen a few times. This rearrangement joins TRBV28 to TRBJ1-5, with TRBD1 matching over 9 bases. The germline gives CDR1 MDHEN, CDR2 SYDVKM. With V trimmed by 2 bases and J by 2 bases, 7 bases remained unmatched. The CDR3 sequence is 17 residues long. CDR3 DNA sequence: TGTGCCAGCAGTTTAGGGACACAGGGGGCCGGCAATCAGCCCCAGCATTTT. It codes for CASSLGTQGAGNQPQHF.

In its sample, this clonotype was seen many times. This chain uses TRBV9 with TRBJ1-1; unclear D gene. This CDR3 has 14 residues. Looked up from germline, CDR1 is SGDLS and CDR2 is YYNGEE. The germline V and J ends were trimmed by 3 bases and 1 base, with 10 bases remaining between them. This CDR3 is CASSALRQNTEAFF. The CDR3 nucleotides are TGTGCCAGCAGCGCCCTTAGACAGAACACTGAAGCTTTCTTT.

This clonotype was recorded many times. The chain has TRBV20-1 and TRBJ2-1; 12 bases align to TRBD2. This CDR3 spans 16 amino acids. The germline V gene has CDR1 DFQATT and CDR2 SNEGSKA (reference sequence). After removal of 0 bases from V and 4 bases from J, the junction contained 4 bases not matched to a gene. Here the CDR3 reads CSARDRLAGGYNEQFF. Here the CDR3 DNA reads TGCAGTGCTAGAGATCGCCTAGCGGGAGGGTACAATGAGCAGTTCTTC.

This clonotype was seen repeatedly, ten times or more. The V gene is TRBV28, the J gene TRBJ1-6; 9 nucleotides align to TRBD1. V dropped 4 bases and J dropped 10; count of bases not matched to a gene: 8. The length of the CDR3 is 15 residues. Germline assignment: CDR1 MDHEN and CDR2 SYDVKM. Written as DNA, the CDR3 is TGTGCCAGCAGTTCCGGGACAGGGAAAAGCTCACCCCTCCACTTT. Protein sequence: CASSSGTGKSSPLHF.

The chain combines TRBV30 with TRBJ1-1, with 10 positions matching TRBD1. The CDR3 contains 14 residues. Germline values: CDR1 GTSNPN, CDR2 SVGIG (reference sequence). V lost 1 base and J lost 6; bases outside the gene matches: 5. The CDR3 DNA reads as TGTGCCTGGAGTGGGACAGGGGGGCCCGCTGAAGCTTTCTTT. Translation gives CAWSGTGGPAEAFF.

This clonotype was seen ten or more times. The chain uses TRBV6-1 and TRBJ2-7; a weak D match, TRBD1 (6 bases). The V gene lost 7 bases and the J gene lost 2 bases, with 18 bases spanning the gap. Per the germline V gene, CDR1 is MNHNS and CDR2 is SASEGT. This CDR3 comprises 15 residues. In DNA, the CDR3 is TGTGCCAGCACCCTATACCGGGACAATACCTACGAGCAGTACTTC. Amino acids: CASTLYRDNTYEQYF.

In this sample, this clonotype turned up a few times. The chain combines TRBV29-1 with TRBJ1-2; D remains ambiguous. Germline V gene lookup returns CDR1 SQVTM and CDR2 ANQGSEA. With 6 bases removed from V and 4 bases from J, the gap between germline ends came to 15 bases. The CDR3 has 13 residues. The DNA of the CDR3 is TGCAGCGTCCCCGCGCGGCTCGGCTATGGCTACACCTTC. Translated, it gives CSVPARLGYGYTF.

This clonotype was counted at least ten times. V gene TRBV12-3 or TRBV12-4 combines with J gene TRBJ2-5, with TRBD1 matching 7 bases. CDR3 length equals 13 residues. The ends lost 6 bases at V and 5 bases at J; junction bases unmatched: 6. CDR3 loop: CASSFQDRETQYF. Here the CDR3 DNA reads TGTGCCAGCAGCTTCCAGGACAGGGAGACCCAGTACTTC.

This clonotype was found many times. J is TRBJ2-1 and V is TRBV29-1; 7 bases align to TRBD1. CDR1 and CDR2 from the germline V gene are SQVTM and ANQGSEA. The CDR3 is 12 residues long. CDR3 bases: TGCGCCCGACAGGGTCCCTACAATGAGCAGTTCTTC. Residues: CARQGPYNEQFF.